This T cell receptor (beta chain) was sequenced in a study of blood T cell repertoires in COVID-19. Across the whole study: PBMCs, B-cell-depleted T cells, or T cells were the source of the cDNA or gDNA that made up the material.

Followed over time, Seattle patients had been enrolled while infection was active. Per the authors' pipeline: Cell counts per sample came from amplifying reference gene primers. This table comes from immunoSEQ multiplex PCR, and its TCRdb copy is limited to in-frame clones, with some not included. V and J calls and clone size are as listed in that table; D and trimming were resolved from the DNA. The sample has about 150,000 clones; under 85% are singletons. V lost 4 bases and J lost 2; bases outside the gene matches: 15. Germline V gene data show CDR1 as LGHDT and CDR2 as YNNKEL (reference sequence). CDR3 length: 20 residues.

Sequenced sample: peripheral blood. The chain carries TRBV3-1 (or the pseudogene TRBV3-2) and TRBJ2-6, with 9 bases lining up with TRBD1. This TCR was recovered from a man aged 60-69 years with COVID-19, enrolled during active disease. CDR3 amino acids: CASSRPPGQGTPTGANVLTF. DNA for the CDR3: TGTGCCAGCAGCCGACCACCGGGACAGGGAACCCCCACTGGGGCCAACGTCCTGACTTTC.